This T cell receptor beta chain was found in a study of T cells after yellow fever vaccination. This clonotype was counted many times. Template switching with 5'RACE generated the TCR cDNA and added a universal primer site and UMIs. TCRdb itself ran the 5' RACE reads through MiXCR, one entry per CDR3 protein. The sample yields approximately 140,000 distinct CDR3 sequences, less than 9.5% seen once. CDR3 length: 11 amino acids. CDR1 DFQATT and CDR2 SNEGSKA come from the germline V gene (reference sequence). This TCR derives from a man aged 25 to 45 who received the YFV17D yellow fever vaccine. This sequence joins TRBV20-1 and TRBJ2-3; no firm D call. The sample in question was CD4+ T cells sorted from PBMCs, obtained 5 days after the yellow fever booster vaccination. As DNA, the CDR3 is TGCAGCGGGTGGAGCGCAGATACGCAGTATTTT. It encodes CSGWSADTQYF.